These 9 T cell receptor beta chains came from one sample sequenced in a study of blood T cell repertoires in COVID-19. The table came from immunoSEQ multiplex PCR; TCRdb's copy has only in-frame clones and leaves some out. Of roughly 240,000 clones listed, 82% were seen once; the top ten hold about 4.8%. The source material was peripheral blood. The source is a woman aged 70-85 years with acute or convalescent COVID-19.

This clone has a handful of counts. The V gene is TRBV2, the J gene TRBJ2-1; the D is unclear. The ends were cut back, 1 base at V and 7 bases at J, with 11 bases in the middle. The germline V gene encodes CDR1 SNHLY and CDR2 FYNNEI. The CDR3 covers 14 residues. CDR3 DNA: TGTGCCAGCAGTGAAGTTATGTTTTCGAATGAGCAGTTCTTC. It codes for CASSEVMFSNEQFF.

The rearrangement uses TRBV7-2 and TRBJ1-5, with a tentative D call TRBD1 (5 bases). This CDR3 contains 16 residues. Trimming took off 1 base at V and 0 bases at J, with 10 bases between the two ends. Germline CDR1 SGHTA, CDR2 FQGNSA. Here the CDR3 DNA reads TGTGCCAGCAGCTTAGGGACACGGAGTAGCAATCAGCCCCAGCATTTT. Amino acid sequence: CASSLGTRSSNQPQHF.

The chain links TRBV5-5 to TRBJ1-2; 10 nucleotides match TRBD1. The CDR3 sequence is 13 residues long. Germline trimming cut 4 bases from V and 8 bases from J; bases unmatched to any gene: 5. The germline CDR1 and CDR2 sequences are SGHKS and YYEKEE (reference sequence). The CDR3 protein is CASSTGTGDGYTF. DNA for the CDR3: TGTGCCAGCAGCACCGGGACAGGGGACGGCTACACCTTC.

The CDR3 is CASSQEVRADTGELFF. CDR3 sequence (DNA): TGCGCCAGCAGCCAAGAAGTCAGGGCAGACACCGGGGAGCTGTTTTTT. The V and J genes are TRBV4-3 and TRBJ2-2; possible D gene TRBD1, 5 bases. Trimming shortened V by 0 bases and J by 3 bases, and 11 bases separated the two germline ends. The germline CDR1 and CDR2 sequences are LGHNA and YSLEER. The CDR3 contains 16 residues.

The rearrangement uses TRBV9 and TRBJ2-3, with 8 nucleotides matching TRBD2. V was pared by 2 bases and J by 6 bases, with 5 bases of the junction left unmatched. CDR3 length equals 14 residues. Germline V gives CDR1 SGDLS, CDR2 YYNGEE. The CDR3 DNA reads TGTGCCAGCAGCGTTCTTAGCGGGACGGATACGCAGTATTTT. Its translation: CASSVLSGTDTQYF.

The rearrangement joins TRBV6-4 to TRBJ1-6, with D possibly TRBD1 on 6 matching bases. The V gene lost 3 bases and the J gene lost 8 bases, with 11 bases spanning the gap. CDR3 length equals 14 residues. In germline, CDR1 is MRHNA, CDR2 SNTAGT. The CDR3 DNA follows: TGTGCCAGCAGTGAGGACAGCCCATATTCACCCCTCCACTTT. Its translation: CASSEDSPYSPLHF.

The chain uses TRBV6-2 or TRBV6-3 and TRBJ2-7, with D unclear. CDR1 is MNHEY and CDR2 is SVGEGT in the germline V gene. The CDR3 is made up of 12 amino acids. V lost 2 bases and J lost 6, with 8 bases in between. The CDR3 DNA is TGTGCCAGCAGTTACATCGGGTTCGAGCAGTACTTC. This sequence encodes CASSYIGFEQYF.

The chain employs TRBV28 and TRBJ1-2; 7 bases fit TRBD1. Germline V gene lookup returns CDR1 MDHEN and CDR2 SYDVKM. Trimming cost V 3 bases and J 3 bases; bases outside gene matches: 4. This CDR3 region has 14 residues. In DNA form, the CDR3 reads TGTGCCAGCAGTTTTGCAGGGGGAGACTATGGCTACACCTTC. Translated: CASSFAGGDYGYTF.

This clone was detected once. CDR3 residues: CASSLEGIAGNEQFF. The CDR3 DNA is TGCGCCAGCAGCTTGGAGGGGATTGCGGGAAATGAGCAGTTCTTC. This chain uses TRBV5-1 with TRBJ2-1, with a weak D call TRBD2 (6 bases). CDR3 length equals 15 residues. V lost 0 bases and J 7 bases, leaving 14 bases between the germline ends. The germline CDR1 and CDR2 sequences are SGHRS and YFSETQ.